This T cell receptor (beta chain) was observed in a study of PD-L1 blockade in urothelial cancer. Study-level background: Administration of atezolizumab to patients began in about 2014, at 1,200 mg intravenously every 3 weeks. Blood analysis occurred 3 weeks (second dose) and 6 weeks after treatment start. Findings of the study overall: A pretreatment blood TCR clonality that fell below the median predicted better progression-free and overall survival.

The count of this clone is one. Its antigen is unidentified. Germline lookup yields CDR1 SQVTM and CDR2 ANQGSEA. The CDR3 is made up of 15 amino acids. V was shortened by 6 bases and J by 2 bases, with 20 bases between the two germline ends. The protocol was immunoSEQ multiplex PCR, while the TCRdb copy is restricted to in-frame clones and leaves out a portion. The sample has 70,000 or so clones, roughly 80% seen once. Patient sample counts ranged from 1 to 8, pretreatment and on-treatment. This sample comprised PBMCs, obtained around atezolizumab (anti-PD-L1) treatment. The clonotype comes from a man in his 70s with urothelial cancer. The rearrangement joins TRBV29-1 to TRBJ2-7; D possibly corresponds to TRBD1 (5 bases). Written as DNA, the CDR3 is TGCAGCGTGAAACCGGAAGCGACAGTAACCTACGAGCAGTACTTC. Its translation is CSVKPEATVTYEQYF.